This T cell receptor (beta chain) emerged from a study of blood T cells in healthy people across ages. Overall study results and limits: Higher diversity, along with more naive CD4+ cells, distinguished long-lived donors from aged donors. A roughly linear age-dependent decrease characterized TCR beta diversity per million T cells.

Per individual sample, total RNA of at least 5.5 micrograms was extracted. Together with a sample-barcoded 5' primer, a J-beta primer mix was included in a second PCR lasting roughly 6 to 12 cycles. One entry per CDR3 protein results from TCRdb running MiXCR on the 5' RACE reads. Of roughly 790,000 distinct CDR3 sequences in the sample, around 40% were seen once. Regarding this clonotype: Its antigen is not identified.

Trimming cost V 5 bases and J 8 bases; bases outside gene matches: 11. CDR3 size: 14 residues. This TCR derives from a woman in her fifties or sixties in good health. The sequencing input was blood. The chain joins TRBV12-3 or TRBV12-4 to TRBJ1-2; TRBD1 matches at 7 bases. This chain's CDR3 is CASSVQGPVNGYTF. In DNA, the CDR3 is TGTGCCAGCAGTGTACAGGGGCCGGTGAACGGCTACACCTTC.